This T cell receptor beta chain was sequenced during a study of blood T cell repertoires in COVID-19 (TCRdb year 2020). Regarding the complete study: Samples from collaborators originated in the United States, Italy and Spain and spanned both the acute and convalescent phases of COVID-19. The prospective study material was composed of cDNA or gDNA derived from T cells, B-cell-depleted T cells, or PBMCs. The dataset comprised deeply sampled blood TCRbeta repertoires from subjects exposed to, actively infected with, or recovered from COVID-19. The repertoires were made available in a free public database intended to serve as a resource for research on the immune response to SARS-CoV-2. Samples were obtained from the ongoing ImmuneRACE study (first 160 participants) and from over 1,000 subjects provided by 6 global collaborators. The sample metadata nearly always contained a de-identified subject ID, COVID-19 status, age in years and sex. Where available, HLA class I and class II types were taken from metadata supplied by the sample provider and were not determined by assay-based typing. The paper as a whole reports these results and caveats: The amount of clinical and demographic metadata varied by source and participant and was provided uncurated.

About this clone itself: The clone's antigen remains unknown. Per-base qualities were not stored, and no clone one base away is much larger.

The CDR3 goes from the cysteine to the phenylalanine over 15 residues. The entry retains the CDR3 DNA only, 45 bases that are in frame from base 1. The germline V and J ends show losses of 0 bases and 8 bases respectively, and no gene match explains 6 bases of the junction. For CDR1 and CDR2, the germline V gene lists KGHDR and SFDVKD. The immunoSEQ Assay, a bias-controlled multiplex PCR, was used to amplify TCRbeta CDR3 regions from genomic DNA. The published analysis was carried out like this. The number of nucleated cells in each sample was estimated from the amplification of reference gene primers within the assay. Sequence reads were collapsed and filtered to measure the absolute abundance of every unique TCRbeta CDR3 rearrangement. For each sample, productive Simpson clonality was calculated by taking the square root of Simpson's diversity index across productive rearrangements. TCRdb holds this immuneACCESS table with in-frame rearrangements only. Some clones are missing; in checked studies, unresolved V genes explain under half, and the rest has no known cause. V, J and clone size derive from that table, while D and trimming were established from the DNA sequence. In all, the sample holds fewer than 350,000 clones, and around 89% of those were seen once. In total, the top ten clones hold about 4.6% of the sample.

Whole blood was collected in K2EDTA tubes by collaborating institutions according to the institutions' own protocols. For TCRbeta analysis, collaborator samples were shipped as frozen whole blood, as isolated PBMCs, or as DNA extracted from either sample type. This clonotype was obtained from a man aged 40-49 years with acute or convalescent COVID-19. The specimen sequenced was peripheral blood. Rearrangement joined TRBV24-1 to TRBJ2-4, with 7 middle bases fitting TRBD1. CDR3 reads: CATSDLTTGTDIQYF. The nucleotide sequence reads as follows: TGTGCCACCAGTGATTTGACGACAGGGACAGACATTCAGTACTTC.